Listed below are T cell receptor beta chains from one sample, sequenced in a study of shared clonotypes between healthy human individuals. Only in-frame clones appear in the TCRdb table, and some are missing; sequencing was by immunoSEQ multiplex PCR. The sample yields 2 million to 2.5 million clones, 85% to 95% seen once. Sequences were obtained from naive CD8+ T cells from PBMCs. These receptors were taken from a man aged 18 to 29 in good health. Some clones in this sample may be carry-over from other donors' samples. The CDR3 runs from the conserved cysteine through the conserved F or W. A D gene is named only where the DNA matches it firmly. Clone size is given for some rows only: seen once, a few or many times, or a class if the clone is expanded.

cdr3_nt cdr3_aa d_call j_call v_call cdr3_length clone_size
TGTGCCATCAGTGAGTTTAGAGGGAGAGGAAATGAGCAGTTCTTC CAISEFRGRGNEQFF - TRBJ2-1 TRBV10-3 15 -
TGCGCCAGCAGCTACCGGACCCAAACGGCCTACAATGAGCAGTTCTTC CASSYRTQTAYNEQFF - TRBJ2-1 TRBV4-3 16 -
TGTGCCAGCAGCGCCTCAAACACTGAAGCTTTCTTT CASSASNTEAFF - TRBJ1-1 TRBV9 12 -
TGTGCCAGCAGGACAGGGGCTATGAACACTGAAGCTTTCTTT CASRTGAMNTEAFF TRBD1 TRBJ1-1 TRBV27 14 once
TGCGCCTGGTCCCGGACAGCTGGGACTGAAGCTTTCTTT CAWSRTAGTEAFF - TRBJ1-1 TRBV30 13 -
TGTGCCAGCAGCTCCCGTCGGGAAGCAGGCGGGGGGTCCTACGAGCAGTACTTC CASSSRREAGGGSYEQYF TRBD2 TRBJ2-7 TRBV13 18 -
TGTGCCAGCAGCTTGGGGTTGCGAGGGGTCAATTACGAGCAGTACTTC CASSLGLRGVNYEQYF - TRBJ2-7 TRBV5-6 16 -
TGTGCCAGCAGTTACTCAACGGGGGAGGGAGCTTTCTTT CASSYSTGEGAFF - TRBJ1-1 TRBV6-5 13 -
TGTGCCAGCAGTTTAGGGCAGGTTTCCGGGGAGCTGTTTTTT CASSLGQVSGELFF - TRBJ2-2 TRBV28 14 -
TGTGCCAGCAGTGAATGGGACGGCAATGAGCAGTTCTTC CASSEWDGNEQFF - TRBJ2-1 TRBV2 13 -
TGTGCCAGCAGCCACGGAGGGGGACGGAGTTATGGCTACACCTTC CASSHGGGRSYGYTF - TRBJ1-2 TRBV6-6 15 -
TGCGCCAGCTCGGGAACTAGCGGGAGGACCTACGAGCAGTACTTC CASSGTSGRTYEQYF TRBD2 TRBJ2-7 TRBV10-1 15 -
TGTGCCGGGACACTAGCGGGAGGGGACACCGGGGAGCTGTTTTTT CAGTLAGGDTGELFF TRBD2 TRBJ2-2 TRBV2 15 -
TGTGCCACCAGCAGGGAAGGACAGGGGACGGAGGAGCAGTACTTC CATSREGQGTEEQYF TRBD1 TRBJ2-7 TRBV15 15 -
TGTGCCAGTACTTTCGCCCAAGAGGGACTAAGAGGCTACACCTTC CASTFAQEGLRGYTF - TRBJ1-2 TRBV19 15 -
TGTGCCAGCAGTTCTGCGGGAGGGTACAATGAGCAGTTCTTC CASSSAGGYNEQFF TRBD2 TRBJ2-1 TRBV6-6 14 -
TGTGCCAGTCTGGCTAGCGGTAATGAGCAGTTCTTC CASLASGNEQFF TRBD2 TRBJ2-1 TRBV6-5 12 -
TGTGCCAGTAGTATACAGGGTTCTGGGGCCAACGTCCTGACTTTC CASSIQGSGANVLTF - TRBJ2-6 TRBV19 15 -
TGTGCCAGCAGTACCGGACAGGGGATGGCTGAAGCTTTCTTT CASSTGQGMAEAFF TRBD1 TRBJ1-1 TRBV27 14 -
TGTGCCAGCAGCCCCCGGACTTCAGAGACCCAGTACTTC CASSPRTSETQYF - TRBJ2-5 TRBV7-9 13 -
TGTGCCAGCAGTGGGCTTAAGGGAAACTCTGGAAACACCATATATTTT CASSGLKGNSGNTIYF - TRBJ1-3 TRBV6-1 16 -
TGTGCCAGCAGCCACCCTTTGAACACAGATACGCAGTATTTT CASSHPLNTDTQYF - TRBJ2-3 TRBV7-6 14 -
TGTGCCAGCAGTAGTCTTACGGGGTGGTTTAGCTATGGCTACACCTTC CASSSLTGWFSYGYTF - TRBJ1-2 TRBV28 16 once
TGTGCCAGCAACCAGGGGAGGACCAAAAACATTCAGTACTTC CASNQGRTKNIQYF - TRBJ2-4 TRBV7-8 14 -
TGTGCCAGCAGCGTGGAGCGGGGCTCCTACAATGAGCAGTTCTTC CASSVERGSYNEQFF TRBD2 TRBJ2-1 TRBV9 15 once
TGTGCCAGCAGCGGTCGACAGGGAGGTGAAGCTTTCTTT CASSGRQGGEAFF TRBD1 TRBJ1-1 TRBV9 13 -
TGTGCCAGCAGTTTGCGGGGCACCGGGGAGCTGTTTTTT CASSLRGTGELFF - TRBJ2-2 TRBV27 13 -
TGTGCCAGCAGCAATACCAGACAGGGAGGGTACTATGGCTACACCTTC CASSNTRQGGYYGYTF TRBD1 TRBJ1-2 TRBV7-2 16 -
TGTGCCAGCAGGCGTACAGGGGATAAAGGTGGCTACACCTTC CASRRTGDKGGYTF TRBD1 TRBJ1-2 TRBV28 14 -
TGTGCCAGCAGTGAAGACAGTTCAGGAACCTTC CASSEDSSGTF - TRBJ1-2 TRBV2 11 -
TGTGCCAGCAGTGAACATCTATTCGGGCAGTACTTC CASSEHLFGQYF - TRBJ2-7 TRBV2 12 -
TGTGCCAGTAGTCCTGGGACAGGGGACGAAAGGAGAACTGAAGCTTTCTTT CASSPGTGDERRTEAFF TRBD1 TRBJ1-1 TRBV19 17 -
TGCGCCAGCAGCCCAGCCCCGGGACACCCAGGCAATGAGCAGTTCTTC CASSPAPGHPGNEQFF - TRBJ2-1 TRBV4-1 16 -
TGTGCCAGCAGCCCCTGGGGAGGCAACACCATATATTTT CASSPWGGNTIYF - TRBJ1-3 TRBV5-6 13 -
TGCGCCAGCACATCGTACGAGCAGTACTTC CASTSYEQYF - TRBJ2-7 TRBV23-1 10 -
TGTGCCAACAAGGGACTCCCGCCCGCAGATACGCAGTATTTT CANKGLPPADTQYF - TRBJ2-3 TRBV6-1 14 -
TGCGCCAGCAGCCAAGATCTTGGAGTTGGGCCGGATGAGCAGTTCTTC CASSQDLGVGPDEQFF - TRBJ2-1 TRBV4-3 16 -
TGTGCCATAAGCGGGAGAGACTACAATGAGCAGTTCTTC CAISGRDYNEQFF TRBD2 TRBJ2-1 TRBV10-3 13 -
TGTGCCAGCAGCTTGGGCGGGACTCGGGGCTACACCTTC CASSLGGTRGYTF - TRBJ1-2 TRBV5-4 13 -
TGTGCCAGCAGCTTGGGACTAGCGGGAGGGAGCCCCTCAGATACGCAGTATTTT CASSLGLAGGSPSDTQYF TRBD2 TRBJ2-3 TRBV7-6 18 -
TGTGCCAGCAGCCAAGATGAGGGACTGCTTAATGAAAAACTGTTTTTT CASSQDEGLLNEKLFF - TRBJ1-4 TRBV4-2 16 -
TGTGCCAGCAGCTTAGAGGGGGGGCTAGCGGACGTCCAAGAGACCCAGTACTTC CASSLEGGLADVQETQYF - TRBJ2-5 TRBV11-2 18 -
TGTGCCAGCAGATTAGGGGGCTTCAATCAGCCCCAGCATTTT CASRLGGFNQPQHF TRBD1 TRBJ1-5 TRBV27 14 -
TGTGCCAGCAGCGTAGTTCGGGACGTGAACACTGAAGCTTTCTTT CASSVVRDVNTEAFF - TRBJ1-1 TRBV9 15 few
TGTGCCAGCAGCTCCATCTTCGCTAGCAAGTCCAATGAGCAGTTCTTC CASSSIFASKSNEQFF - TRBJ2-1 TRBV7-9 16 -
TGCAGCGAGACGGGGGGTTTCACTGAAGCTTTCTTT CSETGGFTEAFF - TRBJ1-1 TRBV29-1 12 -
TGTGCCAGCAGCCAAGATTACGGACAGGGAGACACAGATACGCAGTATTTT CASSQDYGQGDTDTQYF TRBD1 TRBJ2-3 TRBV14 17 -
TGTGCCAGAAGCTTGGTGGACAGCACAGATACGCAGTATTTT CARSLVDSTDTQYF - TRBJ2-3 TRBV5-3 14 -
TGTGCCAGCAGTGGGGTAATTCCCTCCTACAATGAGCAGTTCTTC CASSGVIPSYNEQFF - TRBJ2-1 TRBV28 15 -
TGTGCCAGCAGTTACTCCGAAGGAGGCAATGAGCAGTTCTTC CASSYSEGGNEQFF - TRBJ2-1 TRBV6-5 14 -
TGTGCCAGCAGCTTTGCCGAGCGCGAGCAGTACTTC CASSFAEREQYF - TRBJ2-7 TRBV7-9 12 -
TGTGCCAGCAGCTTTAAGGACAGGGCTGCCTACGAGCAGTACTTC CASSFKDRAAYEQYF TRBD1 TRBJ2-7 TRBV7-9 15 -